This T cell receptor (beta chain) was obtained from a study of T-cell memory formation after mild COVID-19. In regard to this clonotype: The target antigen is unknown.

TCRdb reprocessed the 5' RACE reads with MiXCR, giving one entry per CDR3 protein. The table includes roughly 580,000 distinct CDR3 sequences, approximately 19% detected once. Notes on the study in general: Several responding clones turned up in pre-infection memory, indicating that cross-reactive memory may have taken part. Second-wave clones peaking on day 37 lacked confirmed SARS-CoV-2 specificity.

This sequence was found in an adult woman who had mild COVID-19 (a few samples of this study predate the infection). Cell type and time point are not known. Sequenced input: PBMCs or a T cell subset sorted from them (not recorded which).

CDR3 loop: CASSEWAGERQETQYF. CDR3 in DNA: TGTGCCAGCAGTGAATGGGCAGGCGAGAGGCAAGAGACCCAGTACTTC. The gene calls are TRBV25-1 and TRBJ2-5, with D unresolved. CDR1 MGHDK and CDR2 SYGVNS come from the germline V gene. Trimming took off 1 base at V and 2 bases at J, with 14 bases between the two ends. This CDR3 contains 16 residues.